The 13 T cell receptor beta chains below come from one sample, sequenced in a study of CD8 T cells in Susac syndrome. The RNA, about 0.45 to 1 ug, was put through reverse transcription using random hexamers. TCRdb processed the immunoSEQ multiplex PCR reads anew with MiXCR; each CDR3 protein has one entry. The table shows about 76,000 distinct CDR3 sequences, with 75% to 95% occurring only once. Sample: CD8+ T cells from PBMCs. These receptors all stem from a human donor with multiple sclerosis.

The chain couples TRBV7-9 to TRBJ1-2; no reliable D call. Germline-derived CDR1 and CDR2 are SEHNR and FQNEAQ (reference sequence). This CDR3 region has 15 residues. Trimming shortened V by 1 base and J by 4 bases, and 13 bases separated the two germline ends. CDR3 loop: CASSLERQVPYGYTF. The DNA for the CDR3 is TGTGCCAGCAGCTTAGAACGGCAGGTCCCCTATGGCTACACCTTC.

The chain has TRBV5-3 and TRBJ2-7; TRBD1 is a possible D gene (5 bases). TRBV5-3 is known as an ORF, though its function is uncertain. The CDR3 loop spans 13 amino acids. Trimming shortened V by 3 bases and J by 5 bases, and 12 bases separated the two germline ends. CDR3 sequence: CARSSPQGNEQYF. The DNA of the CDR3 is TGTGCCAGAAGCTCCCCTCAGGGAAACGAGCAGTACTTC.

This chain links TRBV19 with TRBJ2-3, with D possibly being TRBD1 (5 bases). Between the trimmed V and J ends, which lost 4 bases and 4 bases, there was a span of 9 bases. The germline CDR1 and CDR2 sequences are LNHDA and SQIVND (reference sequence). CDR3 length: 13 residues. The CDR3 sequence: CASSTQGPDTQYF. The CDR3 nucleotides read TGTGCCAGTAGTACCCAGGGTCCAGATACGCAGTATTTT.

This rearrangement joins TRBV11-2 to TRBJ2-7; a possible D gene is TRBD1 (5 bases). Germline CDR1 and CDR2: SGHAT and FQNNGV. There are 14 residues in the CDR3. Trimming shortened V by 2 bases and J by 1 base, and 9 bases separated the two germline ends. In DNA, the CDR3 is TGTGCCAGCAGCTTATTCGCAGGGTCCTACGAGCAGTACTTC. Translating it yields CASSLFAGSYEQYF.

CDR3 loop: CASSRQGAEAFF. For the CDR3, the DNA is TGCGCCAGCAGCCGACAGGGGGCTGAAGCTTTCTTT. The chain combines TRBV4-3 with TRBJ1-1; 9 bases line up with TRBD1. The CDR3 is 12 amino acids. The germline V gene has CDR1 LGHNA and CDR2 YSLEER. Unmatched junction bases numbered 0, after V lost 4 bases and J lost 6 bases.

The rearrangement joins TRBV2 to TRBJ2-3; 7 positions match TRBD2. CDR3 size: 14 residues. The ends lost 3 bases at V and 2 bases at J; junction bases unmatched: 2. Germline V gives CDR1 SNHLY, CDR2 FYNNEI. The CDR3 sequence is CASSEGDYTDTQYF. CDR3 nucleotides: TGTGCCAGCAGTGAGGGGGACTACACAGATACGCAGTATTTT. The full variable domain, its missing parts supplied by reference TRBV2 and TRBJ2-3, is EPEVTQTPSHQVTQMGQEVILRCVPISNHLYFYWYRQILGQKVEFLVSFYNNEISEKSEIFDDQFSVERPDGSNFTLKIRSTKLEDSAMYFCASSEGDYTDTQYFGPGTRLTVL.

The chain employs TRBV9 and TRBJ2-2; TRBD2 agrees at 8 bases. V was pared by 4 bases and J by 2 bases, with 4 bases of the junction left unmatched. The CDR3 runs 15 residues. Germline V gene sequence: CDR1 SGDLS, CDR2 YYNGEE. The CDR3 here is CASSPGTRNTGELFF. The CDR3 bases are TGTGCCAGCAGCCCGGGGACTAGAAACACCGGGGAGCTGTTTTTT.

The CDR3, as DNA: TGTGCCAGCAGCTTAGCCATCGGGGGAGTCTACGAGCAGTACTTC. The encoded protein is CASSLAIGGVYEQYF. The chain couples TRBV7-2 to TRBJ2-7; the D gene is possibly TRBD2 (6 bases). Trimming cost V 0 bases and J 3 bases, with 12 bases left between them. Germline V lookup: CDR1 SGHTA, CDR2 FQGNSA. The CDR3 is 15 amino acids. The full variable domain, in which reference TRBV7-2 and TRBJ2-7 provide the parts outside the CDR3, is GAGVSQSPSNKVTEKGKDVELRCDPISGHTALYWYRQSLGQGLEFLIYFQGNSAPDKSGLPSDRFSAERTGGSVSTLTIQRTQQEDSAVYLCASSLAIGGVYEQYFGPGTRLTVT.

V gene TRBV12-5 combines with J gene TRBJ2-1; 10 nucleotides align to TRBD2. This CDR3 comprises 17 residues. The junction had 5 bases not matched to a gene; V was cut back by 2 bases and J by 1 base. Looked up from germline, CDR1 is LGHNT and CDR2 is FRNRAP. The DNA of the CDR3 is TGTGCTAGTGGTTTGCCGCTAGCGGGAGTGTCCTACAATGAGCAGTTCTTC. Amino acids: CASGLPLAGVSYNEQFF.

The CDR3 protein is CASSPRSGEQYF. The CDR3 coding sequence is TGTGCCAGCAGCCCCCGATCCGGCGAGCAGTACTTC. This chain uses TRBV5-4 with TRBJ2-7; D gene uncertain. In germline, CDR1 is SGHNT, CDR2 YYREEE (reference sequence). The CDR3 covers 12 residues. V was clipped by 4 bases and J by 6 bases, with 11 bases between them.

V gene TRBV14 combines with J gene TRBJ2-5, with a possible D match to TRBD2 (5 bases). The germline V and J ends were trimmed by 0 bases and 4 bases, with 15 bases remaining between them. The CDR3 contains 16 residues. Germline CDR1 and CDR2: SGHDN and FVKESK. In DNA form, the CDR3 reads TGTGCCAGCAGCCAAGATCGCCTTAGACTATTAGAGACCCAGTACTTC. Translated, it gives CASSQDRLRLLETQYF.

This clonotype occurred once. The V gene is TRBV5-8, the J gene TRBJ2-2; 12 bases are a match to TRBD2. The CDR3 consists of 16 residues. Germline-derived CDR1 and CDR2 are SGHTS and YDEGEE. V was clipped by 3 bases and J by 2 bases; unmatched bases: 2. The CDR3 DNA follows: TGTGCCAGCAGCTCGACTAGCGGGGGAAACACCGGGGAGCTGTTTTTT. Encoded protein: CASSSTSGGNTGELFF.

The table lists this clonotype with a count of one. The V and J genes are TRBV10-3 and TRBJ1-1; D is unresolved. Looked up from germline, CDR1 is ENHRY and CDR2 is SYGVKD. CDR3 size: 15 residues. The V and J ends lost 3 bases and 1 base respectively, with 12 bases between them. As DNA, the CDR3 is TGTGCCATCAGTGATAATGGGGAGGAGAACACTGAAGCTTTCTTT. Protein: CAISDNGEENTEAFF.